Listed here are 10 T cell receptor beta chains from one sample, sequenced in a study of early T cells in non-severe SARS-CoV-2 infection. TCRdb ran MiXCR on the 5' RACE reads and lists one entry per CDR3 protein. Seen here are tens of thousands of distinct CDR3 sequences, approximately 9% observed once, and the top ten hold roughly 5.5%. This sample comprised whole blood, obtained at baseline. These receptors originate from an adult who was a healthcare worker with PCR-confirmed SARS-CoV-2 infection or an uninfected control (not recorded which).

This clonotype has more than one count but fewer than ten. The V call is TRBV28, the J call TRBJ1-2; D unclear. The germline V gene has CDR1 MDHEN and CDR2 SYDVKM. V was cut by 6 bases and J by 6 bases, with 11 bases left in between. The CDR3 loop spans 12 amino acids. The CDR3 DNA sequence: TGTGCCAGCAGCGGAGTTTGGGATGGCTACACCTTC. Translated, it gives CASSGVWDGYTF.

In this sample, this clonotype turned up many times. The chain couples TRBV20-1 to TRBJ2-7; D is perhaps TRBD1 (6 bases). Trimming removed 0 bases from V and 3 bases from J, with 12 bases in between. Germline CDR1 and CDR2: DFQATT and SNEGSKA (reference sequence). The CDR3 totals 14 residues. The CDR3 spells CSARDRQGLYEQYF. DNA of the CDR3: TGCAGTGCTAGAGATCGGCAGGGGCTCTACGAGCAGTACTTC.

This clonotype was seen a few times. V usage is TRBV12-3 or TRBV12-4 and J usage is TRBJ1-6; no clear D. Deletions cut 5 bases from V and 10 bases from J, with 15 bases between. CDR3 length equals 14 residues. The CDR3 protein is CASSQSGDGSPLHF. The CDR3 nucleotides read TGTGCCAGCAGTCAAAGCGGAGACGGGTCACCCCTCCACTTT.

The genes are TRBV18 and TRBJ2-5; the D is unclear. Trimming removed 3 bases at V and 0 bases at J, with 2 bases between. The CDR3 has 12 residues. In germline, CDR1 is KGHSH, CDR2 LQKENI. Here the CDR3 DNA reads TGTGCCAGCTCACCCAACCAAGAGACCCAGTACTTC. Its protein is CASSPNQETQYF.

This clonotype appeared many times. The chain links TRBV6-6 to TRBJ2-7; possibly TRBD2 for D (7 bases). Germline CDR1 is MNHNY and CDR2 is SVGAGI (reference sequence). The CDR3 is 16 amino acids. The germline V and J ends were trimmed by 2 bases and 6 bases, with 20 bases remaining between them. CDR3 loop: CASSYTGGSRGGEQYF. In DNA, the CDR3 is TGTGCCAGCAGTTACACCGGCGGGAGCAGGGGAGGCGAGCAGTACTTC.

This clonotype was picked up many times. The rearrangement joins TRBV18 to TRBJ2-3, with TRBD1 matching over 7 bases. The germline V gene encodes CDR1 KGHSH and CDR2 LQKENI. The CDR3 has 15 residues. The trim removed 4 bases at V and 4 bases at J, leaving 8 bases unmatched. The DNA for the CDR3 is TGTGCCAGCTCACGTCGAACAGGGGTAGCAGATACGCAGTATTTT. It is translated as CASSRRTGVADTQYF.

This clonotype was observed a few times. This chain links TRBV3-1 with TRBJ2-3; 7 nucleotides align to TRBD2. CDR1 LGHDT and CDR2 YNNKEL come from the germline V gene (reference sequence). The trim removed 4 bases at V and 8 bases at J, leaving 12 bases unmatched. The CDR3 sequence is 15 residues long. CDR3: CASSRAGTSAGTQYF. The CDR3 DNA sequence: TGTGCCAGCAGCCGAGCGGGAACGTCCGCGGGTACGCAGTATTTT.

This clonotype came up many times. The gene calls are TRBV10-3 and TRBJ1-4, with D possibly being TRBD1 (5 bases). Germline V lookup: CDR1 ENHRY, CDR2 SYGVKD. The germline V and J ends were trimmed by 6 bases and 4 bases, with 12 bases remaining between them. This CDR3 comprises 14 residues. CDR3 residues: CAIRDTGFNEKLFF. The CDR3 nucleotides are TGTGCCATCAGGGACACGGGCTTTAATGAAAAACTGTTTTTT.

This clonotype has a count of ten or more. The chain recombines TRBV28 with TRBJ1-5; D might be TRBD1 (5 bases). V was clipped by 8 bases and J by 3 bases, with 17 bases between them. The CDR3 consists of 15 residues. Germline CDR1 MDHEN, CDR2 SYDVKM. CDR3 region: CASQPGGRNNQPQHF. For the CDR3, the DNA is TGTGCCAGCCAACCCGGGGGGAGAAACAATCAGCCCCAGCATTTT.

There are a few counts of this clonotype. The V gene is TRBV7-9, the J gene TRBJ2-2; D unclear. The CDR3 length is 17 residues. V was trimmed by 5 bases and J by 3 bases, leaving 19 bases between them. The germline gives CDR1 SEHNR, CDR2 FQNEAQ (reference sequence). The CDR3: CASSPTVPSAHTGELFF. The CDR3 nucleotides are TGTGCCAGCAGCCCTACCGTCCCTAGTGCGCACACCGGGGAGCTGTTTTTT.